The 10 T cell receptor beta chains below come from one sample, sequenced in a study of T cells in Graves' hyperthyroidism and ophthalmopathy (dated by TCRdb to between 2017 and 2020). The receptor library was made with multiplex PCR. Instrument on record: Illumina HiSeq 2000. The TCR beta CDR3 regions were amplified from RNA transcripts. For the first round of RT-PCR on the TCR CDR3, the HTBI primer set was used together with the Qiagen OneStep RT-PCR kit. Using fastp at Q25 and MiXCR, TCRdb reprocessed the public reads and kept productive beta chains. Duplicate CDR3 protein sequences are folded into a single record with the most common DNA and genes. In all, the sample holds about 290,000 distinct CDR3 sequences, and approximately 13% of those were seen once. 7.9% of the sample goes to the ten largest clones. The sequenced material came from blood. These receptors came from a woman aged 40 to 50 with Graves' hyperthyroidism.

This clonotype was picked up a small number of times. The chain uses TRBV4-2 and TRBJ1-1; tentatively, D is TRBD1 (5 bases). The V end lost 0 bases, the J end lost 6 bases, and 14 bases lay between the germline ends. Per the germline V gene, CDR1 is LGHNA and CDR2 is YNFKEQ. The CDR3 loop spans 15 amino acids. The CDR3 region is CASSQELARGAEAFF. CDR3 nucleotide sequence: TGTGCCAGCAGCCAAGAACTAGCGAGGGGCGCTGAAGCTTTCTTT.

This clonotype turned up a few times. J is TRBJ2-1 and V is TRBV4-1; 10 bases are shared with TRBD2. Germline CDR1 reads MGHRA; CDR2 reads YSYEKL. V trimming: 1 base; J trimming: 4 bases; junction bases outside the gene matches: 7. The CDR3 has 17 residues. The CDR3 is CASSQGLLAGEYNEQFF. The CDR3 DNA reads as TGCGCCAGCAGCCAAGGGCTCCTAGCGGGAGAATACAATGAGCAGTTCTTC.

This clonotype was observed many times. This chain uses TRBV2 with TRBJ2-5; TRBD1 matches at 7 bases. This CDR3 has 13 amino acids. CDR1 is SNHLY, CDR2 FYNNEI, per germline. Trimming removed 4 bases from V and 5 bases from J; junction bases left unmatched: 4. CDR3 in amino acids: CASSAGGRETQYF. As DNA, the CDR3 is TGTGCCAGCAGTGCAGGGGGTCGGGAGACCCAGTACTTC.

The sample holds many counts of this clonotype. This chain uses TRBV2 with TRBJ1-1, with TRBD1 identical over 12 bases. The CDR3 runs 14 residues. Trimming removed 11 bases from V and 5 bases from J; junction bases left unmatched: 9. CDR1 SNHLY and CDR2 FYNNEI come from the germline V gene. The CDR3 nucleotides are TGTGCCTCCAGCTTGGGACAGGGGGCTACTGAAGCTTTCTTT. This gives the protein CASSLGQGATEAFF.

This clonotype was seen just once. The gene calls are TRBV19 and TRBJ1-2; no firm D call. The CDR3 covers 12 residues. Looked up from germline, CDR1 is LNHDA and CDR2 is SQIVND (reference sequence). Trimming took off 3 bases at V and 8 bases at J, with 10 bases between the two ends. The CDR3 loop reads CASSMTRGGYTF. The CDR3 region has the DNA TGTGCCAGTAGTATGACCAGAGGAGGCTACACCTTC.

This clonotype was seen at least ten times. The V call is TRBV7-2, the J call TRBJ1-2; no reliable D call. The CDR3 loop spans 15 amino acids. Trimming removed 1 base from V and 3 bases from J, with 12 bases in between. CDR1 SGHTA and CDR2 FQGNSA come from the germline V gene. The CDR3 spells CASSLGGETHYGYTF. CDR3 sequence (DNA): TGTGCCAGCAGCTTAGGGGGAGAAACCCACTATGGCTACACCTTC. The whole variable domain, remainder taken from reference TRBV7-2 and TRBJ1-2, is GAGVSQSPSNKVTEKGKDVELRCDPISGHTALYWYRQSLGQGLEFLIYFQGNSAPDKSGLPSDRFSAERTGGSVSTLTIQRTQQEDSAVYLCASSLGGETHYGYTFGSGTRLTVV.

There are many counts of this clonotype. The chain has TRBV29-1 and TRBJ1-1; D is perhaps TRBD1 (5 bases). Germline V gene sequence: CDR1 SQVTM, CDR2 ANQGSEA. Trimming stripped 7 bases from V and 0 bases from J, with 12 bases between. The CDR3 covers 13 residues. The CDR3 sequence: CSGGREMNTEAFF. The DNA of the CDR3 is TGCAGCGGGGGCAGAGAGATGAACACTGAAGCTTTCTTT.

This clonotype was counted a few times. The rearrangement links TRBV18 to TRBJ1-1, with D tentatively TRBD1 (5 bases). V was clipped by 2 bases and J by 5 bases, with 15 bases between them. The CDR3 extends over 15 amino acids. Germline CDR1 reads KGHSH; CDR2 reads LQKENI. In nucleotides, the CDR3 is TGTGCCAGCTCACCAGGGCGTGGGGGGAGAACTGAAGCTTTCTTT. This sequence encodes CASSPGRGGRTEAFF.

This clonotype was counted ten times or more. V usage is TRBV2 and J usage is TRBJ2-7, with no clear D. The germline V gene encodes CDR1 SNHLY and CDR2 FYNNEI. The CDR3 is 13 residues long. V was clipped by 7 bases and J by 6 bases, with 16 bases between them. The CDR3 bases are TGTGCCAGCACCCGAACCCAGTTCGGCGAGCAGTACTTC. As protein: CASTRTQFGEQYF.

Ten or more counts support this clonotype. V and J are TRBV7-8 and TRBJ2-1; 7 bases agree with TRBD2. V shed 1 base and J 1 base; nucleotides not matched to a gene: 4. Germline V gene data show CDR1 as SGHVS and CDR2 as FQNEAQ. The CDR3 has 16 residues. This CDR3 reads CASSLGAGVSYNEQFF. CDR3 DNA: TGTGCCAGCAGCTTAGGGGCGGGAGTGTCCTACAATGAGCAGTTCTTC.